This entry concerns a single TCR beta chain. Its antigen is as yet unknown. This entry comes from a study of cytomegalovirus exposure and HLA in healthy donors. Overall study findings and caveats: Specificity for CMV antigens was confirmed in vitro for three of the CMV-associated chains. Accounts indicate the classifier identified cytomegalovirus status with strong specificity and sensitivity.

Germline-derived CDR1 and CDR2 are SGHNT and YYREEE (reference sequence). Trimming shortened V by 7 bases and J by 0 bases, and 14 bases separated the two germline ends. This CDR3 comprises 16 residues. Here immunoSEQ multiplex PCR was the method, and the copy in TCRdb shows in-frame clones only, minus some. This sample has some 100,000 clones, with roughly 88% found just once. The chain couples TRBV5-4 to TRBJ2-6; D might be TRBD2 (5 bases). The sequenced sample was PBMCs. The sequence came from a young man in good health and CMV-seronegative. The DNA for the CDR3 is TGTGCCAGCGCGGCGCTCGGGAACTCTGGGGCCAACGTCCTGACTTTC. Amino acids: CASAALGNSGANVLTF.